This T cell receptor (beta chain) was captured by sequencing in a study of siplizumab effects on memory and regulatory T cells. Broader study findings: Alloreactive sequences tracing back to unstimulated CD4+ memory cells were significantly reduced by siplizumab. Contribution to the alloresponse seemed major for naive T cells, which also seemed more diverse than memory cells.

In regard to this clone: Its antigen is unknown.

Data came from immunoSEQ multiplex PCR; TCRdb stores just in-frame clones and leaves some out. The sample carries some 100,000 clones, around 95% recorded once. Per germline, CDR1 SGHAT and CDR2 FQDESV (reference sequence). V dropped 5 bases and J dropped 4 bases, with 12 bases sitting between them. This CDR3 has 14 amino acids. The chain employs TRBV11-1 and TRBJ2-1; D remains ambiguous. Material for sequencing was Tregs sorted from blood. The sequence was obtained from a human donor in good health. The CDR3, as DNA: TGTGCCAGCAGCCGATCGTCAATTTACAATGAGCAGTTCTTC. Translated: CASSRSSIYNEQFF.